This is a list of T cell receptor beta chains from one sample in a study of T cells in narcolepsy. Only in-frame clones appear in the TCRdb table, and some are missing; sequencing was by immunoSEQ multiplex PCR. The sample has about 33,000 clones, approximately 84% seen once. The sequenced sample was CD45RA- memory CD4+ T cells from PBMCs. These receptor sequences come from a human donor with narcolepsy. Each CDR3 is given with its conserved first and last residue. Fields, in order: J gene, D gene, V gene, clone size, CDR3 length, CDR3 DNA, CDR3 protein. D genes are given only for firm matches. For some rows the clone size is stated as once, few or many, or as a class when expanded; others skip it.

TRBJ2-5 | TRBD2 | TRBV7-6 | - | 14 | TGTGCCAGCAGCTCCTTAGCGGGGGGAGAGACCCAGTACTTC | CASSSLAGGETQYF
TRBJ2-3 | - | TRBV18 | - | 15 | TGTGCCAGCTCCCCATTTGATGAGAGCACAGATACGCAGTATTTT | CASSPFDESTDTQYF
TRBJ2-3 | - | TRBV9 | - | 14 | TGTGCCAGCAGCGTGGAGACTAGGCGGGATACGCAGTATTTT | CASSVETRRDTQYF
TRBJ1-6 | - | TRBV27 | - | 14 | TGTGCCAGCAACTTTAGGGGGAATAATTCACCCCTCCACTTT | CASNFRGNNSPLHF
TRBJ1-5 | TRBD1 | TRBV10-3 | - | 14 | TGTGCCATCAGTGCAGGGGGCAACAATCAGCCCCAGCATTTT | CAISAGGNNQPQHF
TRBJ2-2 | TRBD2 | TRBV5-1 | - | 18 | TGCGCCAGCAGCTTGATGAGTGGCGCGGGGGAACCCACCGGGGAGCTGTTTTTT | CASSLMSGAGEPTGELFF
TRBJ2-1 | TRBD2 | TRBV7-2 | - | 17 | TGTGCCAGCAGCTTACGCCCGAGGCGGGGGGAAAACAATGAGCAGTTCTTC | CASSLRPRRGENNEQFF
TRBJ1-4 | TRBD1 | TRBV5-6 | - | 18 | TGTGCCAGCAGCCCGCGGACAGGGGGCTATGGCACTAATGAAAAACTGTTTTTT | CASSPRTGGYGTNEKLFF
TRBJ2-7 | TRBD1 | TRBV30 | once | 13 | TGTGCCTGGATAGGACAGGGGGTATACGAGCAGTACTTC | CAWIGQGVYEQYF
TRBJ2-3 | TRBD1 | TRBV27 | - | 15 | TGTGCCAGCAGGGGGACAGGGCGTAGCACAGATACGCAGTATTTT | CASRGTGRSTDTQYF
TRBJ2-7 | TRBD1 | TRBV11-2 | - | 14 | TGTGCCAGCAGCCCACGGGGACAGTCCTACGAGCAGTACTTC | CASSPRGQSYEQYF
TRBJ2-1 | - | TRBV7-2 | - | 17 | TGTGCCAGCAGCTTAGGCCCCTTGTCTGGGGGGCGGAGGGAGCAGTTCTTC | CASSLGPLSGGRREQFF
TRBJ1-4 | TRBD1 | TRBV6-5 | - | 14 | TGTGCCAGCTCGCCGGGACAGAGTAATGAAAAACTGTTTTTT | CASSPGQSNEKLFF
TRBJ2-2 | - | TRBV5-1 | few | 14 | TGCGCCAGCAGCTCGGGACAGAACACCGGGGAGCTGTTTTTT | CASSSGQNTGELFF
TRBJ1-5 | TRBD1 | TRBV28 | - | 15 | TGTGCCAGCAGGACGGGACAGGGGAGCGGCCAGCCCCAGCATTTT | CASRTGQGSGQPQHF
TRBJ2-7 | - | TRBV19 | - | 16 | TGTGCCAGTAGCCCACCATCGGGGAAGGGGACCTACGAGCAGTACTTC | CASSPPSGKGTYEQYF
TRBJ2-7 | - | TRBV11-2 | - | 15 | TGTGCCAGCAGCTTAGCCCCGGACAGCTCATACGAGCAGTACTTC | CASSLAPDSSYEQYF
TRBJ2-1 | TRBD1 | TRBV7-9 | - | 15 | TGTGCCAGCAGCACACGACAGGGGGGCGGCGATGAGCAGTTCTTC | CASSTRQGGGDEQFF
TRBJ2-5 | TRBD1 | TRBV7-3 | - | 14 | TGTGCCAGCAGCTCCGGACAGGCGCAAGAGACCCAGTACTTC | CASSSGQAQETQYF
TRBJ2-5 | TRBD1 | TRBV4-1 | - | 15 | TGCGCCAGCACCCCAGGGACAGGGGGGTGGGAGACCCAGTACTTC | CASTPGTGGWETQYF
TRBJ1-6 | - | TRBV5-1 | - | 14 | TGCGCCAGCAGCTTGGGACAGCTTAATTCACCCCTCCACTTT | CASSLGQLNSPLHF
TRBJ1-5 | - | TRBV19 | - | 17 | TGTGCCAGTAGCTCCCTTGCCCGGGGGGTCTCCCATCAGCCCCAGCATTTT | CASSSLARGVSHQPQHF
TRBJ1-4 | TRBD1 | TRBV9 | - | 16 | TGTGCCAGCAGCGCAGGGACAGGGGGTTCTAATGAAAAACTGTTTTTT | CASSAGTGGSNEKLFF
TRBJ1-2 | - | TRBV18 | - | 15 | TGTGCCAGCTCACCGGGGCTGAACCGGGTCTATGGCTACACCTTC | CASSPGLNRVYGYTF
TRBJ2-5 | - | TRBV5-4 | - | 15 | TGTGCCAGCAGCCCCAACAGGGACTACCAAGAGACCCAGTACTTC | CASSPNRDYQETQYF
TRBJ2-6 | - | TRBV7-9 | - | 15 | TGTGCCAGCAGCTTAGGCGGCTCTGGGGCCAACGTCCTGACTTTC | CASSLGGSGANVLTF
TRBJ1-1 | - | TRBV30 | few | 12 | TGTGCCTGGAGTGACGGGAACACTGAAGCTTTCTTT | CAWSDGNTEAFF
TRBJ2-2 | - | TRBV27 | - | 15 | TGTGCCAGCAGTTTACAGGGGATTTCGACCGGGGAGCTGTTTTTT | CASSLQGISTGELFF
TRBJ2-5 | - | TRBV7-2 | - | 15 | TGTGCCAGCAGCACCCGACAGGCGCCAAAAGAGACCCAGTACTTC | CASSTRQAPKETQYF
TRBJ2-3 | TRBD1 | TRBV7-9 | - | 14 | TGTGCCAGCAGCTACAGGGGTGGAACAGATACGCAGTATTTT | CASSYRGGTDTQYF
TRBJ2-3 | - | TRBV6-1 | - | 15 | TGTGCCAGCATCTCGCTCCAGGGCCACACAGATACGCAGTATTTT | CASISLQGHTDTQYF
TRBJ2-1 | TRBD1 | TRBV7-9 | - | 17 | TGTGCCAGCAGCCAGACGCGGGGGACAGGGAACTACAATGAGCAGTTCTTC | CASSQTRGTGNYNEQFF
TRBJ2-3 | - | TRBV28 | - | 15 | TGTGCCAGCAGTTTATGGGGGGGTGGGACAGATACGCAGTATTTT | CASSLWGGGTDTQYF
TRBJ2-2 | TRBD2 | TRBV2 | once | 15 | TGTGCCAGCGACGGACTAGCGGGGGGAACCGGGGAGCTGTTTTTT | CASDGLAGGTGELFF
TRBJ2-1 | - | TRBV19 | - | 14 | TGTGCCAGTAGTACCCGGGGCACGCTCAATGAGCAGTTCTTC | CASSTRGTLNEQFF
TRBJ2-1 | TRBD2 | TRBV11-1 | few | 17 | TGTGCCAGCAGCTCGCGTAGCGGGGGAAGCGTGCCGAATGAGCAGTTCTTC | CASSSRSGGSVPNEQFF
TRBJ2-5 | - | TRBV7-3 | - | 13 | TGTGCCAGCAGCTTCCAGGGTGTGGAGACCCAGTACTTC | CASSFQGVETQYF
TRBJ2-3 | - | TRBV11-3 | - | 12 | TGTGCCAGCAGCTTCTACACAGATACGCAGTATTTT | CASSFYTDTQYF
TRBJ1-5 | TRBD1 | TRBV5-4 | - | 16 | TGTGCCAGCAGCCGGACAGGGGTTGGTAGCAATCAGCCCCAGCATTTT | CASSRTGVGSNQPQHF
TRBJ1-6 | - | TRBV6-5 | few | 12 | TGTGCCAGCTGTAACGGTAATTCACCCCTCCACTTT | CASCNGNSPLHF
TRBJ1-1 | - | TRBV30 | - | 14 | TGTGCCTGGAGTGTTAATGTTCGGGTCACTGAAGCTTTCTTT | CAWSVNVRVTEAFF
TRBJ1-2 | - | TRBV12-5 | - | 13 | TGTGCTAGTGGTTTGGCCCCCGGGGGTGGCTACACCTTC | CASGLAPGGGYTF
TRBJ1-2 | - | TRBV19 | - | 10 | TGTCCAACTAGAAGGTCGGGCTACACCTTC | CPTRRSGYTF
TRBJ2-5 | - | TRBV5-4 | - | 15 | TGTGCCAGCAGTTTTCGACAGGAGACTAGGGAGACCCAGTACTTC | CASSFRQETRETQYF
TRBJ2-3 | - | TRBV5-1 | - | 15 | TGCGCCAGCACCACCATAACCATAGCGACCGATACGCAGTATTTT | CASTTITIATDTQYF
TRBJ2-1 | TRBD1 | TRBV27 | - | 17 | TGTGCCAGCAGAGCCCAGGGGGCTCCAGCTTTCTACAATGAGCAGTTCTTC | CASRAQGAPAFYNEQFF
TRBJ2-2 | TRBD2 | TRBV7-8 | - | 15 | TGTGCCAGCAGCTTAACTAGCGTGGTCCCCGGGGAGCTGTTTTTT | CASSLTSVVPGELFF
TRBJ1-1 | - | TRBV4-3 | - | 14 | TGCGCCAGCAGACGTATACAGGGGAACACTGAAGCTTTCTTT | CASRRIQGNTEAFF
TRBJ2-7 | - | TRBV9 | - | 14 | TGTGCCAGCACCCTAGGACTAAGCTCCTACGAGCAGTACTTC | CASTLGLSSYEQYF
TRBJ2-7 | TRBD2 | TRBV7-8 | - | 17 | TGTGCCAGCAGCGTCAGATTTGGACTAGCGGCCTCCGCCGAGCAGTACTTC | CASSVRFGLAASAEQYF
TRBJ2-1 | TRBD1 | TRBV27 | - | 15 | TGTGCCAGCAAGTTTCGGGACAGGGGGGTCAATGAGCAGTTCTTC | CASKFRDRGVNEQFF
TRBJ2-1 | TRBD2 | TRBV5-1 | - | 15 | TGCGCCAGCAGCCGGTCTAGCGGGGGGGCGAATGAGCAGTTCTTC | CASSRSSGGANEQFF
TRBJ2-1 | - | TRBV5-8 | few | 15 | TGTGCCAGCAGCCTTTTGGGGGGCACCTACAATGAGCAGTTCTTC | CASSLLGGTYNEQFF
TRBJ2-1 | - | TRBV19 | - | 12 | TGTGCCAGTAGTATCTCTCTCAATGAGCAGTTCTTC | CASSISLNEQFF